Sequencing of this T cell receptor beta chain was carried out in a study of blood T cell repertoires in COVID-19. At the level of the study: Acute and convalescent COVID-19 specimens originated in the United States, Italy and Spain.

The CDR3 covers 14 residues. How the authors handled the data: Using reference gene primer amplification, nucleated cell counts were estimated. TCRdb's copy holds only in-frame clones and misses some; the assay was immunoSEQ multiplex PCR. That table gives V, J and clone size, and the DNA gave D and trimming. The sample carries 150,000 to 180,000 clones, about 89% recorded once. This clone showed up just once. V and J are TRBV21-1 and TRBJ1-2. TRBV21-1 is termed a pseudogene. This receptor was taken from a man aged 50 to 60 with acute or convalescent COVID-19. Sequencing input: peripheral blood. CDR3 protein: CASSKGAGRDGYTF. CDR3 sequence (DNA): TGTGCCAGCAGCAAAGGGGCAGGGAGGGATGGCTACACCTTC.